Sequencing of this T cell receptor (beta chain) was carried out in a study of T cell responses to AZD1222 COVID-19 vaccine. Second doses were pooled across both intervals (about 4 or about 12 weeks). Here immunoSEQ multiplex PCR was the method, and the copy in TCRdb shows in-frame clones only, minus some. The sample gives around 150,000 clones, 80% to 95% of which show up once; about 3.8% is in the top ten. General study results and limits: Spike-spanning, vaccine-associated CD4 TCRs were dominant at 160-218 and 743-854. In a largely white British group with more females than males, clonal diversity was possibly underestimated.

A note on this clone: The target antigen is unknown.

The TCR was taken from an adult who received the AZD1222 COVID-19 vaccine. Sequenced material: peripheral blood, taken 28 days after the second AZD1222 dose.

The chain's CDR3 is CASTGDSGANVLTF. CDR3 in DNA: TGTGCCAGCACAGGGGACTCTGGGGCCAACGTCCTGACTTTC. The V call is TRBV25-1, the J call TRBJ2-6; D possibly corresponds to TRBD1 (6 bases). V lost 7 bases and J 0 bases, leaving 7 bases between the germline ends. Germline CDR1 is MGHDK and CDR2 is SYGVNS. The CDR3 length is 14 residues.